Presented here are 12 T cell receptor beta chains from one specimen sequenced in a study of blood T cell repertoires in COVID-19. This table comes from immunoSEQ multiplex PCR, and its TCRdb copy is limited to in-frame clones, with some not included. The sample carries approximately 260,000 clones, roughly four fifths recorded once. Sample: PBMCs or T cells enriched from blood (not recorded which). These receptors were collected from a man aged 25-45 years with acute COVID-19.

This clone has just one count. This chain joins TRBV5-1 and TRBJ1-4; 9 nucleotides match TRBD1. Unmatched junction bases numbered 4, after V lost 2 bases and J lost 5 bases. The germline CDR1 and CDR2 sequences are SGHRS and YFSETQ. This CDR3 spans 15 amino acids. This CDR3 is CASSLGTGRNEKLFF. The DNA for the CDR3 is TGCGCCAGCAGCTTAGGGACAGGGAGGAATGAAAAACTGTTTTTT.

The chain uses TRBV5-6 and TRBJ1-6, with TRBD1 identical over 10 bases. The CDR3 runs 15 residues. Germline V gene sequence: CDR1 SGHDT, CDR2 YYEEEE. Unmatched junction bases numbered 7, after V lost 4 bases and J lost 9 bases. CDR3 sequence (DNA): TGTGCCAGCAGCACACGACAGGGGGCGATTTCACCCCTCCACTTT. This sequence encodes CASSTRQGAISPLHF.

The DNA for the CDR3 is TGTGCCAGCAGCCCGGACGGCCGGACGGGAGAGCAGTACGTC. As protein: CASSPDGRTGEQYV. The chain links TRBV11-2 to TRBJ2-7, with D maybe TRBD2 (5 bases). The CDR3 runs to 14 residues. Trimming cost V 5 bases and J 7 bases, with 18 bases left between them. CDR1 is SGHAT, CDR2 FQNNGV, per germline.

The chain is built from TRBV30 and TRBJ2-2, with unresolved D. Per germline, CDR1 GTSNPN and CDR2 SVGIG (reference sequence). V was clipped by 0 bases and J by 1 base, with 12 bases between them. This CDR3 contains 16 residues. In DNA form, the CDR3 reads TGTGCCTGGAGTGTTAACTCGAGAAGGAACACCGGGGAGCTGTTTTTT. It translates to CAWSVNSRRNTGELFF.

This chain uses TRBV29-1 with TRBJ1-1; TRBD1 might be the D (5 bases). The germline gives CDR1 SQVTM, CDR2 ANQGSEA. The V end was cut by 3 bases, the J end by 4 bases, with 15 bases between. The length of the CDR3 is 14 residues. The DNA of the CDR3 is TGCAGCGTTGACGTCAGGGAGGTGGGCACTGAAGCTTTCTTT. Translated: CSVDVREVGTEAFF.

CDR3 region: CASSEAVTLHF. The CDR3 DNA sequence: TGTGCCAGCAGTGAGGCAGTCACCCTCCACTTT. The chain joins TRBV2 to TRBJ1-6; no reliable D call. V lost 3 bases and J lost 14, with 8 bases in between. The CDR3 is made up of 11 amino acids. From germline, CDR1 is SNHLY and CDR2 FYNNEI.

This chain joins TRBV7-9 and TRBJ1-5; TRBD1 matches at 7 bases. From germline, CDR1 is SEHNR and CDR2 FQNEAQ (reference sequence). The ends lost 1 base at V and 3 bases at J; junction bases unmatched: 6. This CDR3 comprises 16 residues. CDR3 region: CASSLEGRGDNQPQHF. As DNA, the CDR3 is TGTGCCAGCAGCTTAGAGGGCAGGGGGGACAATCAGCCCCAGCATTTT.

The chain uses TRBV15 and TRBJ2-4; the D is unclear. The CDR3 covers 16 residues. CDR1 LNHNV and CDR2 YYDKDF come from the germline V gene (reference sequence). Deletions cut 1 base from V and 5 bases from J, with 15 bases between. The CDR3 region is CATSRVATVAQNIQYF. CDR3 coding DNA: TGTGCCACCAGCAGAGTCGCTACAGTTGCCCAAAACATTCAGTACTTC.

The chain combines TRBV5-1 with TRBJ1-6; a weak D match, TRBD1 (6 bases). Germline V gives CDR1 SGHRS, CDR2 YFSETQ. The V end was cut by 4 bases, the J end by 7 bases, with 18 bases between. The CDR3 covers 16 residues. CDR3 loop: CASSRMTGSGNSPLHF. The DNA for the CDR3 is TGCGCCAGCAGCCGGATGACAGGCTCTGGAAATTCACCCCTCCACTTT.

The chain links TRBV18 to TRBJ2-7, with D possibly matching TRBD2 (5 bases). CDR1 and CDR2 from the germline V gene are KGHSH and LQKENI. CDR3 size: 13 residues. V was pared by 4 bases and J by 6 bases, with 13 bases between. The CDR3 protein is CASSLTEASEQYV. CDR3 DNA: TGTGCCAGCTCACTAACGGAGGCTAGCGAGCAGTACGTC.

The chain recombines TRBV7-6 with TRBJ2-4; TRBD2 might be the D (5 bases). Trimming removed 5 bases from V and 8 bases from J, with 13 bases in between. This CDR3 is built from 13 residues. Germline CDR1 SGHVS, CDR2 FNYEAQ. Here the CDR3 reads CASSTEAADIQYF. CDR3 DNA: TGTGCCAGCAGCACTGAAGCGGCGGACATTCAGTACTTC. The variable domain in full, with the rest retrieved from reference TRBV7-6 and TRBJ2-4, is GAGVSQSPRYKVTKRGQDVALRCDPISGHVSLYWYRQALGQGPEFLTYFNYEAQQDKSGLPNDRFSAERPEGSISTLTIQRTEQRDSAMYRCASSTEAADIQYFGAGTRLSVL.

This clone was observed a handful of times. The rearrangement links TRBV6-1 to TRBJ2-2; possibly TRBD2 for D (5 bases). The CDR3 extends over 12 amino acids. In germline, CDR1 is MNHNS, CDR2 SASEGT. Trimming removed 2 bases at V and 9 bases at J, with 7 bases between. CDR3 coding DNA: TGTGCCAGCAGTGAACGAGGGTGGGAGCTGTTTTTT. It is translated as CASSERGWELFF.